This is a list of T cell receptor beta chains from one sample in a study of shared clonotypes between healthy human individuals. Using immunoSEQ multiplex PCR, the repertoire was profiled, and TCRdb retains in-frame clones only, with some absent. The sample lists fewer than 550,000 clones, 75% to 80% seen once, with under 15% in the top ten. The specimen sequenced was PBMCs. These receptor sequences come from a woman aged 35 to 49 in good health. Some clones in this sample may be carry-over from other donors' samples. CDR3s include the opening cysteine and the closing phenylalanine or tryptophan. Each record gives: V gene, J gene, clone size, D gene, CDR3 DNA, CDR3 protein. D genes are given only for firm matches. The size field is filled for only some rows; it gives once, few, many or a size class.

TRBV28	TRBJ2-1	.	TRBD2	TGTGCCAGCAGCTCTAGCGGGAAATTCCCCTACAATGAGCAGTTCTTC	CASSSSGKFPYNEQFF
TRBV14	TRBJ2-5	.	TRBD2	TGTGCCAGCAGCCAAGATCCGGGAGGTAAAAAGACCCAGTACTTC	CASSQDPGGKKTQYF
TRBV4-1	TRBJ1-1	few	.	TGCGCCACCCAGGGGAAGTGGAACACTGAAGCTTTCTTT	CATQGKWNTEAFF
TRBV5-1	TRBJ2-2	.	TRBD2	TGCGCCAGCAGCCTGACTAGCGGGAGGACCACCGGGGAGCTGTTTTTT	CASSLTSGRTTGELFF
TRBV4-2	TRBJ1-2	.	.	TGTGCCAGCAGCGCCGAGCGGGAGTATGGCTACACCTTC	CASSAEREYGYTF
TRBV29-1	TRBJ1-1	.	.	TGCAGCACAACGCAGGGAATGAACACTGAAGCTTTCTTT	CSTTQGMNTEAFF
TRBV5-4	TRBJ1-6	few	TRBD1	TGTGCCAGCAGCTTGGCCACAGGGGGGGAATCACCCCTCCACTTT	CASSLATGGESPLHF
TRBV11-2	TRBJ2-3	.	TRBD2	TGTGCCAGCAGCTTCGGGCCCTCTAGCGGGAGGGATACGCAGTATTTT	CASSFGPSSGRDTQYF
TRBV12-5	TRBJ2-1	.	.	TGTGCTAGTGGTTTAAGACGGGGTGAGCAGTTCTTC	CASGLRRGEQFF
TRBV7-3	TRBJ1-1	once	.	TGTGCCAGCAGCTTAATGGGGGGACACACTGAAGCTTTCTTT	CASSLMGGHTEAFF
TRBV7-8	TRBJ2-6	.	.	TGTGCCAGCAGCTTATCAGGGGTCATCTCTGGGGCCAACGTCCTGACTTTC	CASSLSGVISGANVLTF
TRBV7-8	TRBJ2-4	.	TRBD1	TGTGCCAGCAGCTCCGGACAGGGAAACATTCAGTACTTC	CASSSGQGNIQYF
TRBV7-2	TRBJ2-1	.	TRBD2	TGTGCCAGCAGTCAACCTCGTAGCGGGGTGGGTGGCAATGAGCAGTTCTTC	CASSQPRSGVGGNEQFF
TRBV5-1	TRBJ2-7	.	.	TGCGCCAGCAGCACAGGAATAGGCTACGACGAGCAGTACTTC	CASSTGIGYDEQYF
TRBV5-4	TRBJ2-1	.	.	TGTGCCAGCAGCTTGTATTGGGATAGAGATAGCAATGAGCAGTTCTTC	CASSLYWDRDSNEQFF
TRBV5-8	TRBJ2-7	.	.	TGTGCCAGCAGGGGCTACGAGCAGTACTTC	CASRGYEQYF
TRBV6-4	TRBJ2-7	.	TRBD1	TGTGCCAGCAGTGCCTTCGGGACAGCTTCCTACGAGCAGTACTTC	CASSAFGTASYEQYF
TRBV5-1	TRBJ2-3	.	TRBD2	TGCGCCAGCAGCCGGACCGGGGGGATAGACGCAGATACGCAGTATTTT	CASSRTGGIDADTQYF
TRBV29-1	TRBJ1-3	.	.	TGCAGCGTTGGGGGCAACTCTGGAAACACCATATATTTT	CSVGGNSGNTIYF
TRBV7-9	TRBJ2-2	.	.	TGTGCCAGCAGCCCTCTCCCCGCGGAGTACACCGGGGAGCTGTTTTTT	CASSPLPAEYTGELFF
TRBV7-2	TRBJ2-5	.	.	TGTGCCAGCAGCTTATATCTAGGTGGGAGGGAGACCCAGTACTTC	CASSLYLGGRETQYF
TRBV10-3	TRBJ2-7	.	TRBD1	TGTGCCATCAGTGAGTCGTCAGGGGGTAACTACGAGCAGTACTTC	CAISESSGGNYEQYF
TRBV5-1	TRBJ2-1	.	TRBD1	TGCGCCAGCAGCTTGGGGGACAGCCTCCAATACAATGAGCAGTTCTTC	CASSLGDSLQYNEQFF
TRBV6-4	TRBJ2-1	.	.	TGTGCCAGCAGTGACTCCCCAGGCTCCTACAATGAGCAGTTCTTC	CASSDSPGSYNEQFF
TRBV10-3	TRBJ2-5	.	TRBD2	TGTGCCATCAGGACTAGCGGAGAGACCCAGTACTTC	CAIRTSGETQYF
TRBV5-4	TRBJ2-7	.	TRBD1	TGTGCCAGCAGCGGGACGGGACAGGGTTTTGGAGAGCAGTACTTC	CASSGTGQGFGEQYF
TRBV5-1	TRBJ2-1	once	TRBD2	TGCGCCAGCAGCTCGCTCCCTAAAGCGGGGGACAATGAGCAGTTCTTC	CASSSLPKAGDNEQFF
TRBV28	TRBJ2-3	.	TRBD2	TGTGCCAGCATGAAGACTAGCGGGGCAGATACGCAGTATTTT	CASMKTSGADTQYF
TRBV6-1	TRBJ1-5	.	.	TGTGCCAGCAGTGGGAGGGGGGATCAGCCCCAGCATTTT	CASSGRGDQPQHF
TRBV28	TRBJ1-4	.	.	TGTGCCAGCAGTTTTTCAGGGCAGTCTAATGAAAAACTGTTTTTT	CASSFSGQSNEKLFF
TRBV23-1	TRBJ2-3	.	TRBD2	TGCGCCAGCAGTCAATCCTACTACACTAGCGGGAGGGCCGCCACAGATACGCAGTATTTT	CASSQSYYTSGRAATDTQYF
TRBV10-1	TRBJ2-7	.	TRBD1	TGCGCCAGCAGCACCCCTCGGACAGGGGGGTACGAGCAGTACTTC	CASSTPRTGGYEQYF
TRBV5-6	TRBJ1-4	many	TRBD1	TGTGCCAGCAGCTTTTTCTCCGCGGACAGGGGTGAAAAACTGTTTTTT	CASSFFSADRGEKLFF
TRBV5-1	TRBJ2-2	.	TRBD1	TGCGCCAGCAGCTTACAGGGGGCTAACGGCGGGGAGCTGTTTTTT	CASSLQGANGGELFF
TRBV19	TRBJ2-4	.	.	TGTGCCAGTAGTAACTCCTTCATTCAGTACTTC	CASSNSFIQYF
TRBV6-1	TRBJ1-2	.	.	TGTGCCAGCAGTGGGTTGGGTGGCTACACCTTC	CASSGLGGYTF
TRBV5-1	TRBJ2-5	.	.	TGCGCCAGCAGCAGCAGGGAAACAGAGACCCAGTACTTC	CASSSRETETQYF
TRBV18	TRBJ2-1	.	.	TGTGCCAGCTCACTGGATTTAGCGGCCTCCTACAATGAGCAGTTCTTC	CASSLDLAASYNEQFF
TRBV29-1	TRBJ2-1	.	.	TGCAGCGGGTATCTAGGGGCCCACAATGAGCAGTTCTTC	CSGYLGAHNEQFF
TRBV19	TRBJ1-5	.	TRBD1	TGTGCCAGTAGTATAGGTACAGGGGATATAGCTGGGCCCCAGCATTTT	CASSIGTGDIAGPQHF
TRBV9	TRBJ1-5	.	TRBD1	TGTGCCAGCAGTGCCGGGACAGGAGATCAGCCCCAGCATTTT	CASSAGTGDQPQHF
TRBV14	TRBJ2-6	.	TRBD2	TGTGCCAGCAGCCACCGGGGGGCTGGGGCCAACGTCCTGACTTTC	CASSHRGAGANVLTF
TRBV4-1	TRBJ2-7	.	TRBD2	TGCGCCAGCAGCCCTTCCCGGACGGGACTAGCCAACGAGCAGTACTTC	CASSPSRTGLANEQYF
TRBV27	TRBJ2-5	.	.	TGTGCCAGCAGCCCTAGGGACTTCGGGACAGAGACCCAGTACTTC	CASSPRDFGTETQYF
TRBV19	TRBJ2-3	.	.	TGTGCCAGTGCTTCAGGGGATTTTGTGGATACGCAGTATTTT	CASASGDFVDTQYF
TRBV6-5	TRBJ2-1	.	TRBD2	TGTGCCAGCAGGACTAGCGGGAGTCGAGATGAGCAGTTCTTC	CASRTSGSRDEQFF
TRBV7-8	TRBJ2-7	.	TRBD2	TGTGCCAGCAGCTTGGGACTAGCTGTCTACGAGCAGTACTTC	CASSLGLAVYEQYF
TRBV7-2	TRBJ2-3	.	TRBD1	TGTGCCAGCAGCAGAGACAGGGCGACAGATACGCAGTATTTT	CASSRDRATDTQYF
TRBV19	TRBJ2-7	.	TRBD2	TGTGCCAGTAGTATCGGTAGCGGGAGGGCCTTCTACGAGCAGTACTTC	CASSIGSGRAFYEQYF
TRBV9	TRBJ1-3	.	TRBD1	TGTGCCAGCAGCGTAGGGGGGGACAGCCGCCCAAGACACTCTGGAAACACCATATATTTT	CASSVGGDSRPRHSGNTIYF
TRBV29-1	TRBJ2-7	.	.	TGCAGCGTTGAAGATCTTTCTGGAGTCCCGTCGGTCGAGCAGTACTTC	CSVEDLSGVPSVEQYF
TRBV7-2	TRBJ2-7	.	TRBD2	TGTGCCAGCAGCTTAGGTCTCGCGGGGGGCGCCTACGAGCAGTACTTC	CASSLGLAGGAYEQYF
TRBV5-6	TRBJ2-1	.	.	TGTGCCAGCAGCTTGGGACCCGACGGCGGGCAGTTCTTC	CASSLGPDGGQFF
TRBV11-2	TRBJ1-6	once	.	TGTGCCAGCACCCGGACATGGGGAGATTCACCCCTCCACTTT	CASTRTWGDSPLHF
TRBV19	TRBJ2-7	.	.	TGTGCCAGTAGTTTTTGGGGACAATCCTACGAGCAGTACTTC	CASSFWGQSYEQYF
TRBV7-9	TRBJ1-1	.	.	TGTGCCAGCAGCGGGGGCAACATGAACACTGAAGCTTTCTTT	CASSGGNMNTEAFF
TRBV19	TRBJ2-1	.	TRBD1	TGTGCCAGTAGTATCCCCCGGACAGGGGTTAATGAGCAGTTCTTC	CASSIPRTGVNEQFF
TRBV9	TRBJ1-1	.	.	TGTGCCAGCAGCTCAAGCCCCAGGAGAAGGGACTCTGAAGCTTTCTTT	CASSSSPRRRDSEAFF
TRBV27	TRBJ1-1	many	.	TGTGCCAGCAGCGTCCGCGGGGCGATGAACACTGAAGCTTTCTTT	CASSVRGAMNTEAFF